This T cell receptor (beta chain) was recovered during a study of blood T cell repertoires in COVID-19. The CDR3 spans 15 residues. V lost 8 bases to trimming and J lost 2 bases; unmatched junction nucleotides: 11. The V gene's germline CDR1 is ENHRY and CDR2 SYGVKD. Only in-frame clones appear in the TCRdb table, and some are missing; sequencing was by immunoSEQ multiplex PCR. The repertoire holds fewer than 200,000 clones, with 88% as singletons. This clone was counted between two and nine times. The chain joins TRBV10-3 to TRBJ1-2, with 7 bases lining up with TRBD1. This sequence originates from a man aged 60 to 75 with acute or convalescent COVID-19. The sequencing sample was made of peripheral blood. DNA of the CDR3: TGTGCCATCTCGGGTCGACAGGGCGCAAACTATGGCTACACCTTC. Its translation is CAISGRQGANYGYTF.